This T cell receptor (beta chain) emerged from a study of cytomegalovirus exposure and HLA in healthy donors. Findings and limits, study-wide: The study put roughly 160 TCR beta chains on its list as cytomegalovirus-associated. Common viral pathogens were later found to be apparently linked to several of the most significant clusters.

Vbeta (60) and Jbeta (13) primers were used in the PCR. Profiling relied on immunoSEQ multiplex PCR, and the TCRdb table lists in-frame clones only, not all of them. This table holds fewer than 150,000 clones. The CDR3 runs 15 residues. Germline V gives CDR1 PRHDT, CDR2 FYEKMQ (reference sequence). Trimming took 3 bases from V and 7 from J, leaving 16 bases between them. Concerning this clone itself: Its antigen remains unidentified.

The V gene is TRBV13, the J gene TRBJ1-3; no clear D gene. The sequenced sample consisted of PBMCs. The sequence was collected from a woman aged 55-69 years in good health and CMV-seronegative. The CDR3 loop reads CASSLGREKANTIYF. DNA of the CDR3: TGTGCCAGCAGCTTGGGCCGGGAAAAAGCGAACACCATATATTTT.